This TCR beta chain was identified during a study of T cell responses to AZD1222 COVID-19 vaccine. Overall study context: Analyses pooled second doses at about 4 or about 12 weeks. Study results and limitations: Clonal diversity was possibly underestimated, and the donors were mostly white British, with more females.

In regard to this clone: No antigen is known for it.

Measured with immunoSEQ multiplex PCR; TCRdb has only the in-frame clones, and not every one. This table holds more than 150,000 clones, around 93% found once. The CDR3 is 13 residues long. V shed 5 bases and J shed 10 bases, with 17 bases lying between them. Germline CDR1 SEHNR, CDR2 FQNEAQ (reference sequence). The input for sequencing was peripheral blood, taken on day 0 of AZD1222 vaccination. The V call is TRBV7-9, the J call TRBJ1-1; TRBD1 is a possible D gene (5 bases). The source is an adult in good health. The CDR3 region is CASSPGTRPAAFF. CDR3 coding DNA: TGTGCCAGCAGCCCTGGGACTCGACCGGCAGCTTTCTTT. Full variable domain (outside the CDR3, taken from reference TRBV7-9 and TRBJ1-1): DTGVSQNPRHKITKRGQNVTFRCDPISEHNRLYWYRQTLGQGPEFLTYFQNEAQLEKSRLLSDRFSAERPKGSFSTLEIQRTEQGDSAMYLCASSPGTRPAAFFGQGTRLTVV.